The T cell receptor (beta chain) described here comes from a study of blood T cell repertoires in COVID-19. This table comes from immunoSEQ multiplex PCR, and its TCRdb copy is limited to in-frame clones, with some not included. The table includes 150,000 to 200,000 clones, 85% to 90% detected once. The trim removed 4 bases at V and 4 bases at J, leaving 8 bases unmatched. CDR1 is MNHEY and CDR2 is SMNVEV in the germline V gene (reference sequence). The CDR3 length is 15 residues. Source material: peripheral blood. The chain combines TRBV27 with TRBJ1-2, with 8 bases lining up with TRBD1. This TCR came from a man between 18 and 35 years old with acute or convalescent COVID-19. CDR3 coding DNA: TGTGCCAGCAGTTCGAACAGGGGGAAGGCCTATGGCTACACCTTC. Translating gives CASSSNRGKAYGYTF.